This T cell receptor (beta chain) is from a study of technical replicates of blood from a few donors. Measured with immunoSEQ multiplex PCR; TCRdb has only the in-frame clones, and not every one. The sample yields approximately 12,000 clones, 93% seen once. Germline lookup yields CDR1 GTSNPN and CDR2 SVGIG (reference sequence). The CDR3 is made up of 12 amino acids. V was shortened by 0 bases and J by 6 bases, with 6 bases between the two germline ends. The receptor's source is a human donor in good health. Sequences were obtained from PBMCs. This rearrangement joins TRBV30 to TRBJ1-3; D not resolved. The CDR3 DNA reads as TGTGCCTGGAGTGTACATCAAAACACCATATATTTT. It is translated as CAWSVHQNTIYF.